This is a list of T cell receptor beta chains from one sample in a study of PD-1 blockade in classical Hodgkin lymphoma. Only in-frame clones appear in the TCRdb table, and some are missing; sequencing was by immunoSEQ multiplex PCR. Of roughly 100,000 clones listed, roughly 89% are singletons. The specimen was peripheral blood mononuclear cells (PBMCs), collected before the fourth cycle of nivolumab. These receptors originate from a human donor with classical Hodgkin lymphoma. CDR3s include the opening cysteine and the closing phenylalanine or tryptophan. The D gene is left open where the match is weak. Not all rows give a size; the values are once, few, many and, for expanded clones, a class.

j_gene | v_gene | abundance | d_gene | CDR3aa | CDR3nt
TRBJ2-2 | TRBV2 | - | TRBD1 | CASRKGQGNTGELFF | TGTGCCAGCAGGAAGGGACAGGGGAACACCGGGGAGCTGTTTTTT
TRBJ2-1 | TRBV25-1 | - | - | CASSGEFSYNEQFF | TGTGCCAGCAGTGGGGAGTTCTCTTACAATGAGCAGTTCTTC
TRBJ1-1 | TRBV14 | few | TRBD1 | CASSPPRGTEAFF | TGTGCCAGCAGCCCGCCCAGGGGGACTGAAGCTTTCTTT
TRBJ2-2 | TRBV6-5 | - | - | CASSYAAWGGELFF | TGTGCCAGCAGTTACGCGGCTTGGGGCGGGGAGCTGTTTTTT
TRBJ1-1 | TRBV11-3 | once | - | CASSPTPNTEAFF | TGTGCCAGCAGCCCCACGCCGAACACTGAAGCTTTCTTT
TRBJ1-2 | TRBV7-2 | - | TRBD1 | CASSLNRDRGRDYGYTF | TGTGCCAGCAGCTTAAACCGGGACAGGGGGCGGGACTATGGCTACACCTTC
TRBJ2-6 | TRBV7-2 | - | TRBD1 | CASSKLTGIGSGANVLTF | TGTGCCAGCAGCAAACTGACAGGGATTGGCTCTGGGGCCAACGTCCTGACTTTC
TRBJ2-2 | TRBV30 | - | TRBD2 | CAWSFTGGNTGELFF | TGTGCCTGGAGTTTTACGGGAGGAAACACCGGGGAGCTGTTTTTT
TRBJ2-7 | TRBV18 | few | TRBD1 | CASSPGQLYEQYF | TGTGCCAGCTCACCGGGACAGTTGTACGAGCAGTACTTC
TRBJ2-4 | TRBV6-5 | - | - | CASRRTVSGNIQYF | TGTGCCAGCAGACGGACAGTTTCGGGAAACATTCAGTACTTC
TRBJ1-2 | TRBV27 | - | TRBD1 | CATRQGAGYTF | TGTGCCACAAGACAGGGGGCTGGCTACACCTTC
TRBJ2-5 | TRBV6-6 | - | - | CASSYNAGTQYF | TGTGCCAGCAGTTATAACGCCGGGACCCAGTACTTC
TRBJ2-1 | TRBV19 | - | TRBD1 | CASISQGPSSYNEQFF | TGTGCCAGTATATCACAGGGGCCCAGCTCCTACAATGAGCAGTTCTTC
TRBJ2-3 | TRBV5-1 | - | - | CASSLGATDTQYF | TGCGCCAGCAGCTTGGGAGCCACAGATACGCAGTATTTT
TRBJ2-5 | TRBV7-9 | - | TRBD2 | CASNGLVQETQYF | TGTGCCAGCAACGGACTAGTCCAAGAGACCCAGTACTTC
TRBJ2-7 | TRBV12-2 | - | - | CASRSGQEFYEQYF | TGTGCAAGTCGCTCGGGACAGGAATTCTACGAGCAGTACTTC
TRBJ2-3 | TRBV10-1 | - | TRBD2 | CASSAGTSGSDTQYF | TGCGCCAGCAGTGCCGGGACTAGCGGCTCCGATACGCAGTATTTT
TRBJ1-5 | TRBV6-1 | - | - | CASSAVGRNQPQHF | TGTGCCAGCAGTGCGGTAGGGCGCAATCAGCCCCAGCATTTT
TRBJ1-2 | TRBV19 | - | - | CASSGQAGGYGYTF | TGTGCCAGTAGCGGACAAGCTGGGGGCTATGGCTACACCTTC
TRBJ1-2 | TRBV4-1 | - | - | CASSQQTGVGDYTF | TGCGCCAGCAGCCAACAGACAGGCGTGGGGGACTACACCTTC
TRBJ1-5 | TRBV30 | - | - | CAWTPPQAGINQPQHF | TGTGCCTGGACCCCCCCACAGGCCGGAATTAATCAGCCCCAGCATTTT
TRBJ1-1 | TRBV5-8 | - | TRBD1 | CASSWQGGDTEAFF | TGTGCCAGCAGCTGGCAAGGGGGCGACACTGAAGCTTTCTTT
TRBJ1-5 | TRBV27 | - | TRBD1 | CASSFGQGNQPQHF | TGTGCCAGCAGTTTCGGACAGGGCAATCAGCCCCAGCATTTT
TRBJ1-2 | TRBV25-1 | - | TRBD1 | CASSATGTRGGYTF | TGTGCCAGCAGTGCGACAGGGACCCGGGGGGGCTACACCTTC
TRBJ1-5 | TRBV27 | - | - | CASSSSSNQPQHF | TGTGCCAGCAGTTCCAGTAGCAATCAGCCCCAGCATTTT
TRBJ2-5 | TRBV28 | few | - | CASSLKETQYF | TGTGCCAGCAGTTTGAAAGAGACCCAGTACTTC
TRBJ2-7 | TRBV5-1 | - | - | CASSFGVADLSYEQYF | TGCGCCAGCAGCTTCGGCGTAGCGGACCTCTCCTACGAGCAGTACTTC
TRBJ2-7 | TRBV19 | - | TRBD2 | CASSATSGSLHEQYF | TGTGCCAGTAGTGCGACTAGCGGGAGTCTCCACGAGCAGTACTTC
TRBJ2-3 | TRBV27 | - | - | CASSLGRGADTQYF | TGTGCCAGCAGTCTCGGGAGAGGAGCAGATACGCAGTATTTT
TRBJ2-7 | TRBV23-1 | - | - | CASSQTDFVEVTYEQYF | TGCGCCAGCAGTCAAACAGATTTCGTAGAGGTTACCTACGAGCAGTACTTC
TRBJ2-3 | TRBV4-3 | - | - | CASSQETALSTDTQYF | TGCGCCAGCAGCCAAGAGACAGCGCTGTCCACAGATACGCAGTATTTT
TRBJ1-2 | TRBV7-2 | - | - | CASSSGGTPLRGYTF | TGTGCCAGCAGCTCCGGGGGGACTCCACTTAGGGGCTACACCTTC
TRBJ1-4 | TRBV30 | - | - | CAWSRGSTGPKSDEKLFF | TGTGCCTGGAGTAGGGGGTCAACAGGGCCCAAGTCAGATGAAAAACTGTTTTTT
TRBJ1-2 | TRBV4-2 | - | - | CASSQEGNHYGYTF | TGTGCCAGCAGCCAAGAAGGCAACCACTATGGCTACACCTTC
TRBJ2-1 | TRBV5-6 | - | - | CASSQAGANSYNEQFF | TGTGCCAGCAGCCAAGCAGGGGCTAACTCCTACAATGAGCAGTTCTTC
TRBJ2-3 | TRBV27 | - | TRBD2 | CASKMTAGGADTQYF | TGTGCCAGCAAAATGACAGCGGGGGGGGCAGATACGCAGTATTTT
TRBJ2-5 | TRBV7-7 | few | - | CASSLAGSSETQYF | TGTGCCAGCAGCTTAGCGGGGAGCTCGGAGACCCAGTACTTC
TRBJ2-7 | TRBV28 | - | TRBD2 | CASSRGTSGILGQYF | TGTGCCAGCAGTCGCGGGACTAGCGGCATACTAGGGCAGTACTTC
TRBJ1-1 | TRBV20-1 | - | - | CSASEVAFF | TGCAGTGCTAGTGAAGTAGCTTTCTTT
TRBJ2-1 | TRBV18 | - | - | CASSPSASSYNEQFF | TGTGCCAGCTCACCATCAGCGAGCTCCTACAATGAGCAGTTCTTC
TRBJ1-1 | TRBV19 | - | - | CASNVGHTEAFF | TGTGCCAGTAATGTGGGGCATACTGAAGCTTTCTTT
TRBJ2-3 | TRBV7-9 | - | TRBD1 | CASSLPGQGPPTDTQYF | TGTGCCAGCAGCTTACCCGGACAGGGGCCCCCCACAGATACGCAGTATTTT
TRBJ2-7 | TRBV7-9 | - | - | CASTPHSGLGAEQYF | TGTGCCAGCACCCCTCACTCGGGACTCGGGGCCGAGCAGTACTTC
TRBJ2-5 | TRBV19 | - | - | CASSRTGPQETQYF | TGTGCCAGTAGTAGAACAGGGCCCCAAGAGACCCAGTACTTC
TRBJ2-2 | TRBV28 | - | - | CASSTRRTGELFF | TGTGCCAGCAGTACCCGAAGGACCGGGGAGCTGTTTTTT
TRBJ1-2 | TRBV19 | - | - | CASSIGGNYGYTF | TGTGCCAGTAGTATAGGCGGTAACTATGGCTACACCTTC